This T cell receptor beta chain appears in the sequencing data of a study of PD-L1 blockade in urothelial cancer. Study overall: Median T cell yield per blood sample was about 140,000 cells.

Clones were read by immunoSEQ multiplex PCR, and TCRdb kept only the in-frame ones, dropping some. The sample lists roughly 77,000 clones, about four fifths seen once, with 9% to 9.5% in the top ten. Documented time point: pretreatment peripheral blood. Urothelial carcinoma in patients was locally advanced or metastatic. The CDR3 loop spans 14 amino acids. The germline gives CDR1 SNHLY, CDR2 FYNNEI. The J segment lost 7 bases and the V segment lost 4 bases, leaving 0 bases of the junction unmatched. The sequencing here drew on PBMCs, taken around atezolizumab (anti-PD-L1) treatment. This rearrangement joins TRBV2 to TRBJ2-1; TRBD2 aligns across 14 bases. The receptor's source is a woman between 65 and 79 years old with urothelial cancer. Here the CDR3 DNA reads TGTGCCAGCAGTGGACTAGCGGGAGGGAATGAGCAGTTCTTC. Its translation: CASSGLAGGNEQFF.